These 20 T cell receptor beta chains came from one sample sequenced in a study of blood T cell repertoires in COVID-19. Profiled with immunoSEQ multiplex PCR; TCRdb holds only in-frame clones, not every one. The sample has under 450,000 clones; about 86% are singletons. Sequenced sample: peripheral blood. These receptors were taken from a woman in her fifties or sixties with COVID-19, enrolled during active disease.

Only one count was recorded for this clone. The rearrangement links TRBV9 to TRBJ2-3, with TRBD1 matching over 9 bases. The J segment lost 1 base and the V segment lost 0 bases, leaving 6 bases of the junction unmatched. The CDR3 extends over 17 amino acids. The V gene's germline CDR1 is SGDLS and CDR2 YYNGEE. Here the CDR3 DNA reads TGTGCCAGCAGCGTAGAACAGGGGGCAGACGGCACAGATACGCAGTATTTT. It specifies CASSVEQGADGTDTQYF.

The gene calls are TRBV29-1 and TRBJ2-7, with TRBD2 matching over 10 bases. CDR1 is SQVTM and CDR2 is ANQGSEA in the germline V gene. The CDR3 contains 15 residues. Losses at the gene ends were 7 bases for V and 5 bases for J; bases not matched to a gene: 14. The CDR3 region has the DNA TGCAGCGCCGAGGGGAGCGGGGGGGCCGTCGACGAGCAGTACTTC. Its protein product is CSAEGSGGAVDEQYF.

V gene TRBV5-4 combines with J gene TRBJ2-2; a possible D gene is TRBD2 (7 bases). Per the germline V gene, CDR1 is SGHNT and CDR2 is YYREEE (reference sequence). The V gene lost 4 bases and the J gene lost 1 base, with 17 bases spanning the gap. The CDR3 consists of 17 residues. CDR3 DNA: TGTGCCAGCAGCCAGCGGGGAGGGGGAATGAACACCGGGGAGCTGTTTTTT. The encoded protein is CASSQRGGGMNTGELFF.

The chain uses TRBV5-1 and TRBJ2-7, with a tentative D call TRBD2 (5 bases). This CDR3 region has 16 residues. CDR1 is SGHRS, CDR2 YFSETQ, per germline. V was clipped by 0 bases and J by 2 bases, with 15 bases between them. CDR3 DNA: TGCGCCAGCAGCTTGGGGGCCAGCGGTAATACCTACGAGCAGTACTTC. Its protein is CASSLGASGNTYEQYF.

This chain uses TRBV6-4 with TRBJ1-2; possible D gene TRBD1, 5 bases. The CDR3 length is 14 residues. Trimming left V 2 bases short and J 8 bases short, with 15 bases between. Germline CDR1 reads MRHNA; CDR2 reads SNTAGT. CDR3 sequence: CASSDPSGSGGYTF. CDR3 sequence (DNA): TGTGCCAGCAGTGACCCGTCAGGGTCAGGCGGCTACACCTTC.

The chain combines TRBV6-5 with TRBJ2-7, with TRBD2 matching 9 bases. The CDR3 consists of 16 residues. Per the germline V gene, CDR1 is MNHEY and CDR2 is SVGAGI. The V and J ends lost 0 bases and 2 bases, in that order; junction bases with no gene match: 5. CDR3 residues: CASSYSLLAGTYEQYF. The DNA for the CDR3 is TGTGCCAGCAGTTACTCGTTGCTAGCGGGGACCTACGAGCAGTACTTC.

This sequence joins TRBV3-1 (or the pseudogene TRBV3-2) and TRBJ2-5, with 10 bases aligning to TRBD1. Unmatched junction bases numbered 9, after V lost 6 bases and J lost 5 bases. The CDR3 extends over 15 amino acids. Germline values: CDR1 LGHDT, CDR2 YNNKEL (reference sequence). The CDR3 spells CASSYPGQGLETQYF. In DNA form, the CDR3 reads TGTGCCAGCAGTTACCCGGGACAGGGGTTGGAGACCCAGTACTTC.

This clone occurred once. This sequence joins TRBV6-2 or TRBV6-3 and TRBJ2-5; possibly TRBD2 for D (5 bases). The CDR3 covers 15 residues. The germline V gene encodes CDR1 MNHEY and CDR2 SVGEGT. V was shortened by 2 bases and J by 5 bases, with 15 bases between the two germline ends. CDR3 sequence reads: CASSYPRQGGETQYF. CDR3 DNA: TGTGCCAGCAGTTACCCTCGGCAAGGCGGGGAGACCCAGTACTTC.

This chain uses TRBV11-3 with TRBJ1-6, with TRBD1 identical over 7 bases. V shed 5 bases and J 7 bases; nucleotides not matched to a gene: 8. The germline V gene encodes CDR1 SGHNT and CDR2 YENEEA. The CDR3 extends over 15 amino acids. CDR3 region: CASSTRDSLNSPLHF. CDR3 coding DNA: TGTGCCAGCAGCACCCGGGACAGCCTAAATTCACCCCTCCACTTT.

The CDR3 is CASSLLTYSPGTEAFF. The CDR3 DNA sequence: TGTGCCAGCAGCCTGCTTACTTATTCCCCTGGCACTGAAGCTTTCTTT. This chain uses TRBV3-1 (or the pseudogene TRBV3-2) with TRBJ1-1; D unclear. CDR3 length: 16 amino acids. Germline CDR1 is LGHDT and CDR2 is YNNKEL (reference sequence). With 4 bases removed from V and 4 bases from J, the gap between germline ends came to 19 bases.

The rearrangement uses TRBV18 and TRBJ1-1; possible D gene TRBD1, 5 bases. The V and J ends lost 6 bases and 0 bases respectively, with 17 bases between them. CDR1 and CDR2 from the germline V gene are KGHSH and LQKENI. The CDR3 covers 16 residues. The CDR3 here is CASSPPGRALNTEAFF. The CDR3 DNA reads TGTGCCAGCTCCCCCCCAGGGAGGGCGCTGAACACTGAAGCTTTCTTT.

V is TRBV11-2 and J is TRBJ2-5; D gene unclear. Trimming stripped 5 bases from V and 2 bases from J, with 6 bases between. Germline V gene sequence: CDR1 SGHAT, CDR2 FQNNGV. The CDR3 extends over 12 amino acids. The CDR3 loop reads CASSPVQETQYF. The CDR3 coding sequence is TGTGCCAGCAGCCCTGTTCAAGAGACCCAGTACTTC. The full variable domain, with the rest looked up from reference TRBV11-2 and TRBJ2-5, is EAGVAQSPRYKIIEKRQSVAFWCNPISGHATLYWYQQILGQGPKLLIQFQNNGVVDDSQLPKDRFSAERLKGVDSTLKIQPAKLEDSAVYLCASSPVQETQYFGPGTRLLVL.

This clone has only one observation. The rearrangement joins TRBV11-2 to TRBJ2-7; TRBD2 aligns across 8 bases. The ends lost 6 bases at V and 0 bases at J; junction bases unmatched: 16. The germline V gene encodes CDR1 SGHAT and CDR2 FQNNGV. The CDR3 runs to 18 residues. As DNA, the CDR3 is TGTGCCAGCAGAGCCCCGGGGCGGGGGGAGCCGAGCTCCTACGAGCAGTACTTC. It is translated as CASRAPGRGEPSSYEQYF.

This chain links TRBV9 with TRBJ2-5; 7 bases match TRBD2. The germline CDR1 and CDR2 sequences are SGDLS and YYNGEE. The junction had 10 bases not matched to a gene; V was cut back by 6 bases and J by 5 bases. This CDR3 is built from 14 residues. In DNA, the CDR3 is TGTGCCAGCAACGGAGCGGGGAGCGTGGAGACCCAGTACTTC. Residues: CASNGAGSVETQYF.

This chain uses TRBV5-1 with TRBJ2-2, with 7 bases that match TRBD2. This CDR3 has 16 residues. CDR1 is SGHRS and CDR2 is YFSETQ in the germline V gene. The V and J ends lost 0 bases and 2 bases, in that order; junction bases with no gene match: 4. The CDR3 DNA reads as TGCGCCAGCAGCTTGGCCGGGAGGCTTAACACCGGGGAGCTGTTTTTT. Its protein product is CASSLAGRLNTGELFF.

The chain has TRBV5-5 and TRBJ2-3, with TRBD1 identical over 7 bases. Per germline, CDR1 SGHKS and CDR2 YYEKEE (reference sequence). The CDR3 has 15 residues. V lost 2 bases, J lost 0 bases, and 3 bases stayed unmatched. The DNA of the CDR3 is TGTGCCAGCAGCTTAGGGACAGATAGCACAGATACGCAGTATTTT. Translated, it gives CASSLGTDSTDTQYF. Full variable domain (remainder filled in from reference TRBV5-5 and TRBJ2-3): DAGVTQSPTHLIKTRGQQVTLRCSPISGHKSVSWYQQVLGQGPQFIFQYYEKEERGRGNFPDRFSARQFPNYSSELNVNALLLGDSALYLCASSLGTDSTDTQYFGPGTRLTVL.

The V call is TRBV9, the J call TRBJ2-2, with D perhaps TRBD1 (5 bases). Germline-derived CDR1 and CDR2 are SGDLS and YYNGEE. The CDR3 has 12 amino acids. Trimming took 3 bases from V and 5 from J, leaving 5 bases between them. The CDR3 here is CASSAGTGELFF. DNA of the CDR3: TGTGCCAGCAGCGCAGGGACCGGGGAGCTGTTTTTT.

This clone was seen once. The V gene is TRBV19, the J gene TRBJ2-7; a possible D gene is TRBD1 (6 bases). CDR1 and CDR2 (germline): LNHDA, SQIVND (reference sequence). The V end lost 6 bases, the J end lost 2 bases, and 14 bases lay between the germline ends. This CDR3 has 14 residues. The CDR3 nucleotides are TGTGCCAGTAGCATGGGGGCCGGACCCTACGAGCAGTACTTC. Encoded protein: CASSMGAGPYEQYF.

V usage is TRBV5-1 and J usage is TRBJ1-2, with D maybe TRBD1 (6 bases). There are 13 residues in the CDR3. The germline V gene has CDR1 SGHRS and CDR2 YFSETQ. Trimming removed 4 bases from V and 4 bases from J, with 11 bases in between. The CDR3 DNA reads TGCGCCAGCAGCCCCCGGGACACCTATGGCTACACCTTC. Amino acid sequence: CASSPRDTYGYTF. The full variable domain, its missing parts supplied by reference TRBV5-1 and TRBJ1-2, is KAGVTQTPRYLIKTRGQQVTLSCSPISGHRSVSWYQQTPGQGLQFLFEYFSETQRNKGNFPGRFSGRQFSNSRSEMNVSTLELGDSALYLCASSPRDTYGYTFGSGTRLTVV.

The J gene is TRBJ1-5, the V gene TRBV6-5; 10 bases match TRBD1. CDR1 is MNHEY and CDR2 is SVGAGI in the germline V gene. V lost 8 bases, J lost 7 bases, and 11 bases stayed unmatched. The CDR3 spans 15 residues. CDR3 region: CASAARDRGKQPQHF. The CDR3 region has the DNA TGTGCCAGCGCCGCCCGGGACAGGGGAAAGCAGCCCCAGCATTTT.